This is a list of T cell receptor beta chains from one sample in a study of blood T cell repertoires in COVID-19. Only in-frame clones appear in the TCRdb table, and some are missing; sequencing was by immunoSEQ multiplex PCR. The data contain under 200,000 clones, approximately 80% of them singletons. Sample: peripheral blood. The receptors were sampled from a man in his 60s with acute or convalescent COVID-19. Both conserved end residues are part of each CDR3. A D gene is named only where the DNA matches it firmly. Size tells how often a clone was seen (once, few, many) or the class of an expanded clone, and some rows leave it out.

abundance: few; len: 15; d_gene: TRBD1; v_gene: TRBV7-9; j_gene: TRBJ1-6; CDR3aa: CASSLALQGDSPLHF; CDR3nt: TGTGCCAGCAGCTTAGCACTACAGGGGGATTCACCCCTCCACTTT
abundance: -; len: 14; d_gene: TRBD1; v_gene: TRBV24-1; j_gene: TRBJ2-1; CDR3aa: CATSDSGQGNEQFF; CDR3nt: TGTGCCACCAGTGATTCCGGACAGGGGAATGAGCAGTTCTTC
abundance: -; len: 13; d_gene: -; v_gene: TRBV6-5; j_gene: TRBJ2-3; CDR3aa: CATMTGLTDTQYF; CDR3nt: TGTGCCACCATGACAGGTCTTACAGATACGCAGTATTTT
abundance: -; len: 16; d_gene: TRBD1; v_gene: TRBV18; j_gene: TRBJ1-3; CDR3aa: CASSPNRDRAGNTIYF; CDR3nt: TGTGCCAGCTCACCGAACCGGGACAGGGCTGGAAACACCATATATTTT
abundance: -; len: 15; d_gene: TRBD2; v_gene: TRBV3-1/TRBV3-2; j_gene: TRBJ2-7; CDR3aa: CASSQPGLSSGEQYF; CDR3nt: TGTGCCAGCAGCCAGCCGGGACTATCATCGGGCGAGCAGTACTTC
abundance: -; len: 15; d_gene: -; v_gene: TRBV6-5; j_gene: TRBJ1-5; CDR3aa: CASSYTAGTKEPQHF; CDR3nt: TGTGCCAGCAGTTACACCGCCGGGACAAAGGAGCCCCAGCATTTT
abundance: -; len: 15; d_gene: -; v_gene: TRBV18; j_gene: TRBJ1-1; CDR3aa: CASSSLGVANTEAFF; CDR3nt: TGTGCCAGCTCATCCCTAGGGGTAGCGAACACTGAAGCTTTCTTT
abundance: -; len: 17; d_gene: TRBD1; v_gene: TRBV11-2; j_gene: TRBJ2-7; CDR3aa: CASSLSGGPNLSYEQYF; CDR3nt: TGTGCCAGCAGCTTATCAGGGGGTCCGAACCTTTCCTACGAGCAGTACTTC
abundance: -; len: 17; d_gene: -; v_gene: TRBV9; j_gene: TRBJ2-2; CDR3aa: CASSPRPQLQNTGELFF; CDR3nt: TGTGCCAGCAGCCCACGTCCCCAACTACAGAACACCGGGGAGCTGTTTTTT
abundance: -; len: 13; d_gene: -; v_gene: TRBV5-6; j_gene: TRBJ1-5; CDR3aa: CASSLPGDQPQHF; CDR3nt: TGTGCCAGCAGCTTGCCAGGGGACCAGCCCCAGCATTTT
abundance: once; len: 13; d_gene: -; v_gene: TRBV6-4; j_gene: TRBJ1-1; CDR3aa: CASSNNRGTEAFF; CDR3nt: TGTGCCAGCAGTAATAATAGGGGAACTGAAGCTTTCTTT
abundance: -; len: 14; d_gene: -; v_gene: TRBV6-5; j_gene: TRBJ2-2; CDR3aa: CASRNTGTTGELFF; CDR3nt: TGTGCCAGCAGGAACACAGGGACCACCGGGGAGCTGTTTTTT
abundance: -; len: 15; d_gene: TRBD2; v_gene: TRBV4-1; j_gene: TRBJ2-1; CDR3aa: CASSRLAGFFNEQFF; CDR3nt: TGCGCCAGCAGCCGGCTAGCGGGGTTTTTTAATGAGCAGTTCTTC
abundance: -; len: 17; d_gene: TRBD1; v_gene: TRBV6-2/TRBV6-3; j_gene: TRBJ1-6; CDR3aa: CASSYYGTGDFNSPLHF; CDR3nt: TGTGCCAGCAGTTACTACGGGACAGGGGACTTTAATTCACCCCTCCACTTT
abundance: -; len: 15; d_gene: TRBD2; v_gene: TRBV7-2; j_gene: TRBJ2-1; CDR3aa: CASSLVGTSGRDQFF; CDR3nt: TGTGCCAGCAGCTTAGTCGGGACTAGCGGGAGAGATCAGTTCTTC
abundance: -; len: 16; d_gene: TRBD1; v_gene: TRBV15; j_gene: TRBJ2-6; CDR3aa: CATSRWTGSGANVLTF; CDR3nt: TGTGCCACCAGCAGATGGACAGGGTCTGGGGCCAACGTCCTGACTTTC
abundance: once; len: 14; d_gene: TRBD1; v_gene: TRBV5-5; j_gene: TRBJ1-2; CDR3aa: CASSSDRGNYGYTF; CDR3nt: TGTGCCAGCAGCTCCGACAGGGGAAACTATGGCTACACCTTC
abundance: -; len: 16; d_gene: TRBD1; v_gene: TRBV9; j_gene: TRBJ1-4; CDR3aa: CASSVGGGGTNEKLFF; CDR3nt: TGTGCCAGCAGCGTAGGAGGAGGGGGCACTAATGAAAAACTGTTTTTT
abundance: -; len: 16; d_gene: -; v_gene: TRBV3-1/TRBV3-2; j_gene: TRBJ1-6; CDR3aa: CASSQTSGTLNSPLHF; CDR3nt: TGTGCCAGCAGCCAAACCTCCGGGACTCTAAATTCACCCCTCCACTTT
abundance: -; len: 15; d_gene: -; v_gene: TRBV7-3; j_gene: TRBJ2-1; CDR3aa: CASSLERGLGNEQFF; CDR3nt: TGTGCCAGCAGCTTAGAGCGAGGATTAGGAAATGAGCAGTTCTTC
abundance: -; len: 14; d_gene: TRBD1; v_gene: TRBV25-1; j_gene: TRBJ2-5; CDR3aa: CASRETGGQETQYF; CDR3nt: TGTGCCAGCAGGGAGACAGGGGGGCAAGAGACCCAGTACTTC
abundance: -; len: 18; d_gene: TRBD2; v_gene: TRBV4-1; j_gene: TRBJ2-5; CDR3aa: CASSQEMGTSGRWETQYF; CDR3nt: TGCGCCAGCAGCCAAGAAATGGGGACTAGCGGGAGGTGGGAGACCCAGTACTTC
abundance: -; len: 15; d_gene: TRBD1; v_gene: TRBV7-2; j_gene: TRBJ2-7; CDR3aa: CASSFTDRGAHEQYF; CDR3nt: TGTGCCAGCAGCTTTACCGACAGGGGGGCCCACGAGCAGTACTTC
abundance: -; len: 12; d_gene: TRBD1; v_gene: TRBV2; j_gene: TRBJ2-5; CDR3aa: CASRGDREGQYF; CDR3nt: TGTGCCAGCAGGGGGGACAGAGAAGGCCAGTACTTC
abundance: -; len: 15; d_gene: -; v_gene: TRBV5-6; j_gene: TRBJ1-5; CDR3aa: CASSFMSRSNQPQHF; CDR3nt: TGTGCCAGCAGCTTTATGTCCCGGAGCAATCAGCCCCAGCATTTT
abundance: many; len: 15; d_gene: TRBD2; v_gene: TRBV6-6; j_gene: TRBJ2-1; CDR3aa: CASSMTSGKGNEQFF; CDR3nt: TGTGCCAGCAGCATGACTAGCGGGAAAGGCAATGAGCAGTTCTTC
abundance: -; len: 16; d_gene: TRBD1; v_gene: TRBV6-1; j_gene: TRBJ1-3; CDR3aa: CASSAIYRGRGNTIYF; CDR3nt: TGTGCCAGCAGTGCCATTTACAGGGGCCGGGGAAACACCATATATTTT
abundance: -; len: 15; d_gene: TRBD1; v_gene: TRBV5-1; j_gene: TRBJ2-1; CDR3aa: CASSLGRDRGREQFF; CDR3nt: TGCGCCAGCAGCTTGGGGAGGGACAGGGGGCGTGAGCAGTTCTTC
abundance: few; len: 14; d_gene: -; v_gene: TRBV18; j_gene: TRBJ2-7; CDR3aa: CASSGGKVSYEQYF; CDR3nt: TGTGCCAGCTCAGGGGGGAAAGTCTCCTACGAGCAGTACTTC
abundance: -; len: 15; d_gene: TRBD2; v_gene: TRBV28; j_gene: TRBJ2-7; CDR3aa: CASRGAGGSKYEQYF; CDR3nt: TGTGCCAGCAGAGGAGCGGGAGGGTCGAAGTACGAGCAGTACTTC
abundance: -; len: 15; d_gene: TRBD1; v_gene: TRBV5-4; j_gene: TRBJ2-4; CDR3aa: CASSSADRTGRSQYF; CDR3nt: TGTGCCAGCAGCTCTGCGGACCGGACAGGGCGATCTCAGTACTTC
abundance: -; len: 15; d_gene: TRBD2; v_gene: TRBV10-1; j_gene: TRBJ2-1; CDR3aa: CASSKKTSGSSEQFF; CDR3nt: TGCGCCAGCAGTAAGAAGACTAGCGGGAGTAGTGAGCAGTTCTTC
abundance: once; len: 11; d_gene: -; v_gene: TRBV24-1; j_gene: TRBJ1-5; CDR3aa: CATSVSTVLHF; CDR3nt: TGTGCCACCAGTGTAAGTACAGTACTGCATTTT
abundance: -; len: 13; d_gene: -; v_gene: TRBV14; j_gene: TRBJ1-2; CDR3aa: CASSQDEGDGYTF; CDR3nt: TGTGCCAGCAGCCAAGACGAGGGTGACGGCTACACCTTC
abundance: -; len: 13; d_gene: -; v_gene: TRBV15; j_gene: TRBJ1-4; CDR3aa: CATSLSTNEKLFF; CDR3nt: TGTGCCACCAGTCTCTCAACTAATGAAAAACTGTTTTTT
abundance: -; len: 14; d_gene: TRBD1; v_gene: TRBV4-1; j_gene: TRBJ1-1; CDR3aa: CASSLGQENTEAFF; CDR3nt: TGCGCCAGCAGCCTCGGACAGGAAAACACTGAAGCTTTCTTT
abundance: -; len: 15; d_gene: TRBD2; v_gene: TRBV11-2; j_gene: TRBJ2-1; CDR3aa: CASSLEREGNLEQFF; CDR3nt: TGTGCCAGCAGCTTAGAGCGGGAGGGAAATCTTGAGCAGTTCTTC
abundance: -; len: 13; d_gene: TRBD2; v_gene: TRBV6-5; j_gene: TRBJ2-7; CDR3aa: CAGHSGSSYEQYF; CDR3nt: TGTGCCGGACATAGCGGGAGCTCCTACGAGCAGTACTTC
abundance: -; len: 14; d_gene: TRBD1; v_gene: TRBV19; j_gene: TRBJ1-1; CDR3aa: CASSSRQGYTEAFF; CDR3nt: TGTGCCAGTAGTTCCCGACAGGGTTACACTGAAGCTTTCTTT
abundance: many; len: 18; d_gene: TRBD1; v_gene: TRBV6-1; j_gene: TRBJ1-5; CDR3aa: CASSGRQGYVDGNQPQHF; CDR3nt: TGTGCCAGCAGTGGCCGACAGGGGTATGTCGATGGCAATCAGCCCCAGCATTTT
abundance: -; len: 16; d_gene: TRBD1; v_gene: TRBV27; j_gene: TRBJ1-2; CDR3aa: CASSFLPDRAFYGYTF; CDR3nt: TGTGCCAGCAGTTTTTTACCGGACAGGGCCTTCTATGGCTACACCTTC
abundance: -; len: 13; d_gene: -; v_gene: TRBV2; j_gene: TRBJ2-1; CDR3aa: CASSDEGGAEQFF; CDR3nt: TGTGCCAGCAGTGACGAAGGGGGGGCTGAGCAGTTCTTC
abundance: -; len: 14; d_gene: TRBD1; v_gene: TRBV27; j_gene: TRBJ1-6; CDR3aa: CASSPRQGGSPLHF; CDR3nt: TGTGCCAGCAGTCCCCGACAGGGTGGTTCACCCCTCCACTTT
abundance: -; len: 15; d_gene: -; v_gene: TRBV5-4; j_gene: TRBJ1-2; CDR3aa: CASSLEGGVGYGYTF; CDR3nt: TGTGCCAGCAGCTTGGAAGGGGGGGTGGGCTATGGCTACACCTTC
abundance: -; len: 13; d_gene: -; v_gene: TRBV5-1; j_gene: TRBJ2-5; CDR3aa: CASSLAAGETQYF; CDR3nt: TGCGCCAGCAGCTTGGCCGCCGGAGAGACCCAGTACTTC
abundance: -; len: 13; d_gene: TRBD1; v_gene: TRBV6-5; j_gene: TRBJ1-2; CDR3aa: CASSWGQNYGYTF; CDR3nt: TGTGCCAGCAGCTGGGGACAGAACTATGGCTACACCTTC
abundance: -; len: 14; d_gene: -; v_gene: TRBV6-6; j_gene: TRBJ1-2; CDR3aa: CASSSSRGIYGYTF; CDR3nt: TGTGCCAGCAGTTCCTCGAGAGGAATTTATGGCTACACCTTC
abundance: -; len: 11; d_gene: TRBD2; v_gene: TRBV20-1; j_gene: TRBJ2-7; CDR3aa: CSASSPSGMHF; CDR3nt: TGCAGTGCATCCAGCCCTAGCGGGATGCACTTC
abundance: -; len: 11; d_gene: -; v_gene: TRBV28; j_gene: TRBJ2-5; CDR3aa: CASRGGETQYF; CDR3nt: TGTGCCAGCAGGGGAGGAGAGACCCAGTACTTC